This T cell receptor (beta chain) came from a study of blood T cell repertoires in COVID-19. Study as a whole: Acute and convalescent COVID-19 samples came from the United States, Italy and Spain.

Profiled with immunoSEQ multiplex PCR; TCRdb holds only in-frame clones, not every one. The repertoire includes about 160,000 clones, roughly four fifths of them detected once, and more than 9.5% sits in the top ten. With 5 bases clipped from V and 6 bases from J, the junction kept 6 bases outside the gene matches. Germline V lookup: CDR1 SGHAT, CDR2 FQNNGV. The CDR3 spans 13 residues. This TCR was recovered from a man aged 55 to 70 with active or convalescent COVID-19. This chain uses TRBV11-2 with TRBJ1-1, with 7 bases aligning to TRBD1. The sequenced sample consisted of peripheral blood. The CDR3 protein is CASSLTGSAEAFF. In DNA form, the CDR3 reads TGTGCCAGCAGCCTGACAGGGTCAGCTGAAGCTTTCTTT.